This TCR beta chain came from a study of STAT3 mutations in large granular lymphocyte leukemia. Study details: More than half of T-LGLL patients received immunosuppressive therapy. The study's findings and limits: Some patients had dominant TCR clones larger than their STAT3 mutant burden. In about 30% of the 18 patients, new TCR clonotypes emerged after therapy. Every T-LGLL patient had at least one immunodominant TCRbeta clonotype. Treatment regimens differed across patients between samplings.

Using immunoSEQ multiplex PCR, the repertoire was profiled, and TCRdb retains in-frame clones only, with some absent. The sample includes over 30,000 clones, about 88% of them seen just once. Regarding this clone: Antigen specificity is unknown.

Losses at the gene ends were 8 bases for V and 6 bases for J; bases not matched to a gene: 14. The CDR3 is 15 amino acids. Germline loops: CDR1 SGHTA, CDR2 FQGNSA. The origin of this receptor is a human donor with T large granular lymphocyte leukemia. Some clones in this sample may be carry-over from other donors' samples. The J gene is TRBJ2-3, the V gene TRBV7-2; 7 nucleotides match TRBD2. Sequenced material: PBMCs. This CDR3 reads CASVPHGGGVDTQYF. In DNA, the CDR3 is TGTGCCAGCGTCCCTCATGGGGGGGGAGTGGATACGCAGTATTTT.